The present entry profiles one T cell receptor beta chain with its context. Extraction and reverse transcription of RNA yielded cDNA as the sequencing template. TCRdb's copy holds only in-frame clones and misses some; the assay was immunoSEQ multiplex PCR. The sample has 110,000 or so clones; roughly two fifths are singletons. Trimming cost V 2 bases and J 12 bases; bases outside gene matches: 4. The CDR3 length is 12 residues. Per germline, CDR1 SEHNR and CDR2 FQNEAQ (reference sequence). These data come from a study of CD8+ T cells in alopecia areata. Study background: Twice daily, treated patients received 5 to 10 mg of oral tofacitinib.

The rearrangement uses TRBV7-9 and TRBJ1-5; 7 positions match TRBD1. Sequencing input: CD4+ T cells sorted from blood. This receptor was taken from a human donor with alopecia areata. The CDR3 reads CASSLITGDQHF. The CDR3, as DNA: TGTGCCAGCAGCTTAATCACAGGGGACCAGCATTTT.